This T cell receptor (beta chain) comes out of a study of technical replicates of blood from a handful of donors. The germline V gene encodes CDR1 SQVTM and CDR2 ANQGSEA. The length of the CDR3 is 14 residues. The V and J ends lost 1 base and 5 bases, in that order; junction bases with no gene match: 7. The table came from immunoSEQ multiplex PCR; TCRdb's copy has only in-frame clones and leaves some out. The sample shows 65,000 to 80,000 clones, 96% of them seen only once. The TCR sequence derives from a human donor in good health. The chain is built from TRBV29-1 and TRBJ1-1, with 7 bases identical to TRBD1. The specimen sequenced was T cells isolated from PBMCs. Here the CDR3 DNA reads TGCAGCGTTGAAGTCACAGGGGCTCCGACTGAAGCTTTCTTT. This sequence encodes CSVEVTGAPTEAFF.